This note documents a single T cell receptor (beta chain) sequence. Its specificity is not known. Patients showing uncontrolled infection, other autoimmune disease, pregnancy or lactation were ineligible. The CDR3 loop spans 14 amino acids. V gave up 2 bases and J gave up 11 bases, with 19 bases separating them. In germline, CDR1 is LGHNA, CDR2 YSLEER. The data were obtained in a study of T cells in Graves' hyperthyroidism and ophthalmopathy. TCR beta CDR3 sequences were amplified from RNA transcripts. A set of HTBI primers served as the primers for a first-round RT-PCR of the TCR CDR3. TCRdb fed the multiplex PCR reads into MiXCR, producing one record per CDR3 protein. This table holds around 760,000 distinct CDR3 sequences, approximately 36% found once. Overall study findings and caveats: The model identified upcoming ophthalmopathy a median around 6 months ahead of onset.

The chain links TRBV4-3 to TRBJ2-7; the D gene is possibly TRBD2 (6 bases). The TCR comes from a woman between 35 and 50 years old with Graves' hyperthyroidism. The material sequenced was blood. This CDR3 reads CASSQKSRGTGKYF. CDR3 bases: TGCGCCAGCAGCCAAAAGTCTCGGGGGACTGGGAAGTACTTC.